Below, one T cell receptor (beta chain) is given with its context. The sample belongs to a study of T cell responses to AZD1222 COVID-19 vaccine. Some clones are missing from TCRdb's copy, which holds only in-frame ones; the method was immunoSEQ multiplex PCR. The sample lists about 120,000 clones, under 90% occurring once. The CDR3 is 15 residues long. The V end was cut by 2 bases, the J end by 1 base, with 11 bases between. Germline CDR1 SEHNR, CDR2 FQNEAQ (reference sequence). This clonotype was sampled from an adult in good health. The chain carries TRBV7-9 and TRBJ1-1; the D is unclear. Sequencing was performed on peripheral blood, taken on day 0 of AZD1222 vaccination. The CDR3 DNA sequence: TGTGCCAGCAGCTTAAGGATGAACGAGAACACTGAAGCTTTCTTT. Translated, it gives CASSLRMNENTEAFF.